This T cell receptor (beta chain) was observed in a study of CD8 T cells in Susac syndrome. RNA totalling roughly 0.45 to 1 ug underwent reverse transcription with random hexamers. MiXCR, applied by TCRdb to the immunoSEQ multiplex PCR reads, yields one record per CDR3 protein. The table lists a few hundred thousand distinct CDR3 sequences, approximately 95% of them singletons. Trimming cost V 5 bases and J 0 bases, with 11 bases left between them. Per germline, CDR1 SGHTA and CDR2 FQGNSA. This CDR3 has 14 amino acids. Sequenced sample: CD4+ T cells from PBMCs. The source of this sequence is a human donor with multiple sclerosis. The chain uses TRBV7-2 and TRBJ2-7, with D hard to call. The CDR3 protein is CASSQFRSSYEQYF. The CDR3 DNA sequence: TGTGCCAGCAGCCAGTTTCGGAGCTCCTACGAGCAGTACTTC.